The T cell receptor (beta chain) described here comes from a study of blood T cell repertoires in COVID-19. Study details: The analysed material was cDNA or gDNA that came from T cells, B-cell-depleted T cells, or PBMCs.

Measured with immunoSEQ multiplex PCR; TCRdb has only the in-frame clones, and not every one. This table holds 80,000 to 90,000 clones, roughly 78% found once. J lost 4 bases, V lost 8 bases, and 8 bases had no gene match. From germline, CDR1 is MNHEY and CDR2 SVGAGI. The CDR3 spans 15 residues. Specimen: peripheral blood. This chain joins TRBV6-5 and TRBJ1-5; 10 bases match TRBD1. This TCR came from an elderly woman with acute or convalescent COVID-19. The CDR3, as DNA: TGTGCCAGCGGGCCGGGACAGGGGAATAATCAGCCCCAGCATTTT. Amino acids: CASGPGQGNNQPQHF.